This TCR beta chain was identified during a study of T cells in Graves' hyperthyroidism and ophthalmopathy. From RNA transcripts, TCR beta CDR3 regions were amplified. The HTBI set primed first-round TCR CDR3 RT-PCR. Each CDR3 protein gets one entry after TCRdb re-called the multiplex PCR reads with MiXCR. The sample records a few hundred thousand distinct CDR3 sequences, more than 15% being singletons. This clonotype was observed at least ten times. The receptor comes from a woman in her twenties or thirties with Graves' ophthalmopathy. The source material was blood.

CDR3 sequence reads: CASSRGLAGPMDTQYF. The DNA of the CDR3 is TGTGCCAGCAGTAGGGGACTAGCGGGGCCAATGGATACGCAGTATTTT. This chain links TRBV28 with TRBJ2-3, with 13 bases lining up with TRBD2. The CDR3 is 16 amino acids. Germline V gene sequence: CDR1 MDHEN, CDR2 SYDVKM. V gave up 5 bases and J gave up 6 bases; unmatched junction bases: 8.